These 11 T cell receptor beta chains were all obtained from the same sample, sequenced in a study of T and B cells in COVID-19 patients. Each TRB amplification used roughly 220-550 ng of genomic DNA from blood. TRB rearrangements were amplified by multiplex PCR with BIOMED2 TRB-A/B primers. TCRdb redid the calling of the multiplex PCR reads with MiXCR, one entry per CDR3 protein. Among 20,000 to 25,000 distinct CDR3 sequences listed, approximately 30% were seen once. Sequencing was carried out using blood. These receptors originate from a human donor who had recovered from COVID-19.

Within the sample, this clonotype is medium-sized. The chain is built from TRBV19 and TRBJ2-5; D tentatively fits TRBD1 or TRBD2 (5 bases each). The CDR3 covers 15 residues. Germline V gene data show CDR1 as LNHDA and CDR2 as SQIVND (reference sequence). Between the trimmed V and J ends, which lost 4 bases and 7 bases, there was a span of 19 bases. This CDR3 is CASSRTGTSAGTQYF. CDR3 DNA: TGTGCCAGTAGTAGGACCGGGACCTCGGCGGGGACCCAGTACTTC.

The chain has TRBV14 and TRBJ1-1, with D unclear. The V end lost 2 bases, the J end lost 5 bases, and 15 bases lay between the germline ends. Germline V gene data show CDR1 as SGHDN and CDR2 as FVKESK. There are 15 residues in the CDR3. The CDR3 sequence: CASSQLTPLGTEAFF. CDR3 DNA: TGTGCCAGCAGCCAACTGACACCCCTGGGGACTGAAGCTTTCTTT.

This clonotype was detected only a few times. The genes are TRBV30 and TRBJ2-2, with D tentatively TRBD1 (5 bases). V lost 8 bases to trimming and J lost 3 bases, with 25 bases between them. The CDR3 is made up of 17 amino acids. Germline loops: CDR1 GTSNPN, CDR2 SVGIG (reference sequence). The CDR3 nucleotides read TGTGCCGTACCCATCAAACAGGTGACTTCGGACACCGGGGAGCTGTTTTTT. It is translated as CAVPIKQVTSDTGELFF.

The V call is TRBV10-3, the J call TRBJ2-2; D gene uncertain. The CDR3 runs to 14 residues. Germline V gene sequence: CDR1 ENHRY, CDR2 SYGVKD. The germline V and J ends were trimmed by 2 bases and 0 bases, with 4 bases remaining between them. CDR3 region: CAISENSNTGELFF. In DNA, the CDR3 is TGTGCCATCAGTGAGAACTCGAACACCGGGGAGCTGTTTTTT.

This clonotype has just one count. J is TRBJ1-4 and V is TRBV10-2, with a tentative D call TRBD1 (5 bases). Per germline, CDR1 WSHSY and CDR2 SAAADI. The ends were cut back, 7 bases at V and 7 bases at J, with 22 bases in the middle. The CDR3 is 16 residues long. The DNA of the CDR3 is TGCGCCAGCAACCAACCTGGGGCCTCAACGGGTGAAAAACTGTTTTTT. It encodes CASNQPGASTGEKLFF.

This clonotype was seen a few times. The J gene is TRBJ1-5, the V gene TRBV10-3; tentatively, D is TRBD1 (5 bases). Trimming took off 4 bases at V and 4 bases at J, with 8 bases between the two ends. This CDR3 region has 13 residues. Germline V CDR1 and CDR2: ENHRY, SYGVKD. The CDR3 DNA sequence: TGTGCCATCAGTGCAACAGGTAATCAGCCCCAGCATTTT. Translating gives CAISATGNQPQHF.

The chain joins TRBV29-1 to TRBJ1-3; 8 nucleotides line up with TRBD1. After removal of 6 bases from V and 1 base from J, the junction contained 5 bases not matched to a gene. This CDR3 spans 14 amino acids. Germline values: CDR1 SQVTM, CDR2 ANQGSEA. Here the CDR3 DNA reads TGCAGCGTATTCCAGGGGGCTTCTGGAAACACCATATATTTT. Translation: CSVFQGASGNTIYF.

V usage is TRBV15 and J usage is TRBJ1-5, with D tentatively TRBD1 (6 bases). The germline CDR1 and CDR2 sequences are LNHNV and YYDKDF (reference sequence). Trimming took 3 bases from V and 2 from J, leaving 20 bases between them. The CDR3 is made up of 18 amino acids. The CDR3 region is CATSRDSNTGSGNQPQHF. The CDR3 DNA reads as TGTGCCACCAGCAGGGACTCAAACACAGGGTCTGGCAATCAGCCCCAGCATTTT.

The chain has TRBV11-2 and TRBJ2-4; 9 bases align to TRBD2. The junction had 23 bases not matched to a gene; V was cut back by 5 bases and J by 12 bases. The germline V gene has CDR1 SGHAT and CDR2 FQNNGV. The CDR3 runs to 18 residues. The CDR3 here is CASSPPPGLAGSSMGQYF. CDR3 sequence (DNA): TGTGCCAGCAGCCCACCCCCCGGTCTAGCGGGGTCGAGTATGGGTCAGTACTTC.

The chain links TRBV24-1 to TRBJ1-5; 7 nucleotides line up with TRBD1. The length of the CDR3 is 15 residues. The junction had 8 bases not matched to a gene; V was cut back by 4 bases and J by 6 bases. From germline, CDR1 is KGHDR and CDR2 SFDVKD. The CDR3 DNA reads TGTGCCACCAGTGAAAGCAGGGGGACTGGTCAGCCCCAGCATTTT. Protein product: CATSESRGTGQPQHF.

The CDR3 reads CASQPGQRETQYF. The CDR3 region has the DNA TGTGCCAGCCAACCCGGACAGAGAGAGACCCAGTACTTC. This chain joins TRBV11-3 and TRBJ2-5, with D possibly matching TRBD1 (6 bases). Germline CDR1 SGHNT, CDR2 YENEEA. The CDR3 consists of 13 residues. Trimming removed 8 bases at V and 4 bases at J, with 14 bases between.